This TCR beta chain is drawn from a study of pediatric ulcerative colitis. On this clone: Its target is unknown.

Before the diagnostic colonoscopy, ulcerative colitis patients were free of immunosuppressive medication. The CDR3 length is 15 residues. Looked up from germline, CDR1 is SGHRS and CDR2 is YFSETQ. V was pared by 2 bases and J by 5 bases, with 5 bases of the junction left unmatched. The assay was run at survey level. Repertoires were generated with immunoSEQ multiplex PCR, while TCRdb's copy carries only in-frame clones and drops some. Among approximately 10,000 clones listed, 88% were seen once. Study-wide results and limits: Compared with controls, ulcerative colitis showed greater blood-rectum clone sharing. Clonal expansions reduced rectal repertoire diversity in acute severe colitis.

The chain couples TRBV5-1 to TRBJ1-5; the match to TRBD1 covers 9 bases. This receptor was obtained from a girl aged 10-17 years with moderate ulcerative colitis. Sequenced: blood. Here the CDR3 reads CASSLQGARDQPQHF. In DNA, the CDR3 is TGCGCCAGCAGCTTACAGGGGGCGCGCGATCAGCCCCAGCATTTT.